Sequencing of this T cell receptor beta chain was carried out in a study of Ad26.COV2.S vaccination and SARS-CoV-2 variants. Study context: The COV1001 Ad26.COV2.S trial arm included the donor. The study gave Ad26.COV2.S intramuscularly, once or twice 56 days apart.

Trimming shortened V by 0 bases and J by 4 bases, and 7 bases separated the two germline ends. Germline loops: CDR1 SGDLS, CDR2 YYNGEE. The CDR3 sequence is 13 residues long. Measured with immunoSEQ multiplex PCR; TCRdb has only the in-frame clones, and not every one. The table shows 350,000 to 400,000 clones, with about 88% occurring only once. Treatment reported: some 20 received Ad26.COV2.S at low or high dose, single or two shots; 5 received placebo; per-sample allocation not given. The study sampled participants on day 63 after the first vaccine or placebo injection. An adult donor aged 18-55 years was enrolled in Boston.

Sequenced here: peripheral blood, sampled in a trial of Ad26.COV2.S vaccine versus placebo. The sequence came from a person between 18 and 65 years old who received the Ad26.COV2.S COVID-19 vaccine or a placebo. The V call is TRBV9, the J call TRBJ1-1; D call uncertain. The CDR3 reads CASSVEDFTEAFF. The CDR3 bases are TGTGCCAGCAGCGTAGAGGATTTCACTGAAGCTTTCTTT.